This T cell receptor beta chain came from a study of cytomegalovirus exposure and HLA in healthy donors. Study findings and constraints: Later analysis associated a missense DCLRE1C variant with TCR beta V- and J-gene trimming.

Germline CDR1 is KGHSH and CDR2 is LQKENI. This CDR3 has 13 residues. The J segment lost 6 bases and the V segment lost 2 bases, leaving 2 bases of the junction unmatched. Remarks on this clone: Its antigen is unidentified.

The primer mix had 60 Vbeta and 13 Jbeta primers. Assay used: immunoSEQ multiplex PCR; TCRdb lists only in-frame clones, some missing. The table includes about 140,000 clones, roughly four fifths detected once. Sequencing was done on a sample of PBMCs. The chain couples TRBV18 to TRBJ1-1; 8 bases fit TRBD1. The source of this sequence is a man younger than 40 in good health and CMV-seronegative. The DNA for the CDR3 is TGTGCCAGCTCACCAGAACAGGGGGCTGAAGCTTTCTTT. It is translated as CASSPEQGAEAFF.